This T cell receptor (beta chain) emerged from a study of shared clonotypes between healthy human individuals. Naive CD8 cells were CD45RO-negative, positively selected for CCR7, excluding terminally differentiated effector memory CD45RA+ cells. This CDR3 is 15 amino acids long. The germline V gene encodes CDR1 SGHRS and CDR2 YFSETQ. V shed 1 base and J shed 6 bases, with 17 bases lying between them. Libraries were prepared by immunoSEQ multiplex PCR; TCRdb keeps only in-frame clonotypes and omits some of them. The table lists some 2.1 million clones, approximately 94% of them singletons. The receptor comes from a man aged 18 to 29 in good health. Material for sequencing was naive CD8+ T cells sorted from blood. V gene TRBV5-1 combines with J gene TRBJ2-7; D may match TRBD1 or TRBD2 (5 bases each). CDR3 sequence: CASSLMTTGRGEQYF. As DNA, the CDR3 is TGCGCCAGCAGCTTGATGACTACGGGTAGGGGCGAGCAGTACTTC.